This T cell receptor (beta chain) appears in the sequencing data of a study of T cells in Graves' hyperthyroidism and ophthalmopathy. Study information: Peripheral blood was drawn at first diagnosis, prior to all treatment. Whole-study results and caveats: Blood samples included most of the expanded thyroid clonotypes exceeding 0.001.

From RNA transcripts, TCR beta CDR3 regions were amplified. A first-round RT-PCR of the TCR CDR3 used the HTBI primer set. TCRdb called the multiplex PCR reads again in MiXCR, with one record for every CDR3 protein. In the table there are about half a million distinct CDR3 sequences, under 25% of which are singletons. About this clonotype itself: Its cognate antigen is unknown. Germline and junction disagree at one end, which may indicate a read error.

Looked up from germline, CDR1 is MNHEY and CDR2 is SVGEGT. The CDR3 runs 18 residues. Fresh peripheral blood, 9.5 to 10 ml of it, supplied the PBMCs. V is TRBV6-2 or TRBV6-3 and J is TRBJ2-4; 9 nucleotides align to TRBD2. The sequence was collected from a woman in her 70s with Graves' ophthalmopathy. Sequencing was carried out using blood. The CDR3 nucleotides are TGTGCCAGAAGTTACCCTCGGGCGGGGGGGATAGCCAAAAACATTCAGTACTTC. Translating gives CARSYPRAGGIAKNIQYF.